One sample yielded the 15 T cell receptor beta chains listed below, sequenced in a study of cytomegalovirus exposure and HLA in healthy donors. The PCR made use of 60 Vbeta and 13 Jbeta primers. Using immunoSEQ multiplex PCR, the repertoire was profiled, and TCRdb retains in-frame clones only, with some absent. Of 100,000 to 140,000 clones listed, around 69% are singletons. The sequencing sample was made of PBMCs. These receptors were collected from a man between 18 and 29 years old in good health and CMV-seronegative.

The genes are TRBV6-5 and TRBJ2-1, with D possibly matching TRBD1 (5 bases). CDR1 MNHEY and CDR2 SVGAGI come from the germline V gene. The CDR3 runs to 16 residues. V lost 3 bases and J 2 bases, leaving 14 bases between the germline ends. The CDR3 region is CASSYWKRGTYNEQFF. The CDR3 bases are TGTGCCAGCAGTTATTGGAAAAGGGGTACCTACAATGAGCAGTTCTTC.

This clone was counted between two and nine times. The chain is built from TRBV5-6 and TRBJ2-7; maybe TRBD1 (7 bases). The germline gives CDR1 SGHDT, CDR2 YYEEEE. V lost 4 bases, J lost 3 bases, and 20 bases lay in between. The CDR3 has 16 residues. CDR3 sequence reads: CASSLWRGTEYYEQYF. DNA for the CDR3: TGTGCCAGCAGCCTATGGAGGGGGACAGAGTACTACGAGCAGTACTTC.

The rearrangement links TRBV21-1 to TRBJ2-5; TRBD1, the table's D call, was not compared with the DNA. TRBV21-1 is termed a pseudogene. The CDR3 is 19 amino acids. The CDR3 loop reads CASSKTRQGSFNLQETQYF. CDR3 nucleotides: TGTGCCAGCAGCAAAACGAGACAGGGGTCCTTTAATTTGCAAGAGACCCAGTACTTC.

V usage is TRBV10-3 and J usage is TRBJ2-2, with a weak D call TRBD1 (5 bases). The V and J ends lost 0 bases and 6 bases respectively, with 14 bases between them. CDR1 is ENHRY, CDR2 SYGVKD, per germline. CDR3 length equals 16 residues. CDR3 nucleotides: TGTGCCATCAGTGAGTCGAATCAGGGTCACGCCGGGGAGCTGTTTTTT. It codes for CAISESNQGHAGELFF.

The V gene is TRBV5-1, the J gene TRBJ1-1; 8 bases are shared with TRBD1. V gave up 6 bases and J gave up 1 base; unmatched junction bases: 14. The CDR3 runs to 17 residues. CDR1 and CDR2 (germline): SGHRS, YFSETQ. CDR3 bases: TGCGCCAGCACCCTAGACAGGGGAGGGGTGAGGAACACTGAAGCTTTCTTT. Translating it yields CASTLDRGGVRNTEAFF.

The rearrangement links TRBV5-1 to TRBJ1-1; D ambiguous. Germline CDR1 is SGHRS and CDR2 is YFSETQ. V was shortened by 1 base and J by 1 base, with 8 bases between the two germline ends. The CDR3 loop spans 14 amino acids. The CDR3 DNA reads TGCGCCAGCAGCTTGACTTCCCCGAACACTGAAGCTTTCTTT. As protein: CASSLTSPNTEAFF. The complete variable domain, with remaining parts taken from reference TRBV5-1 and TRBJ1-1, reads KAGVTQTPRYLIKTRGQQVTLSCSPISGHRSVSWYQQTPGQGLQFLFEYFSETQRNKGNFPGRFSGRQFSNSRSEMNVSTLELGDSALYLCASSLTSPNTEAFFGQGTRLTVV.

V gene TRBV11-3 combines with J gene TRBJ2-1, with D tentatively TRBD1 (5 bases). The CDR3 totals 12 residues. V was pared by 5 bases and J by 5 bases, with 7 bases between. Germline V lookup: CDR1 SGHNT, CDR2 YENEEA. CDR3 sequence reads: CASSPDNNEQFF. The CDR3 region has the DNA TGTGCCAGCAGCCCGGACAACAATGAGCAGTTCTTC.

The chain couples TRBV4-2 to TRBJ2-3; TRBD2 aligns across 11 bases. Trimming removed 0 bases from V and 0 bases from J; junction bases left unmatched: 11. The CDR3 covers 20 residues. The germline V gene has CDR1 LGHNA and CDR2 YNFKEQ. CDR3 region: CASSQEAQLAGGSSTDTQYF. The CDR3 bases are TGTGCCAGCAGCCAAGAGGCCCAGCTAGCGGGGGGATCTAGCACAGATACGCAGTATTTT.

V and J are TRBV4-2 and TRBJ2-2; 11 nucleotides match TRBD2. The CDR3 has 19 residues. CDR1 is LGHNA and CDR2 is YNFKEQ in the germline V gene. The V and J ends lost 0 bases and 2 bases, in that order; junction bases with no gene match: 8. CDR3 sequence: CASSQEVGSGGANTGELFF. The CDR3 nucleotides read TGTGCCAGCAGCCAAGAAGTAGGTAGCGGGGGGGCAAACACCGGGGAGCTGTTTTTT.

CDR3 loop: CASGRGPQHF. The CDR3 DNA reads TGTGCCAGCGGTCGGGGGCCCCAGCATTTT. This sequence joins TRBV6-5 and TRBJ1-5; unclear D gene. The germline CDR1 and CDR2 sequences are MNHEY and SVGAGI. The CDR3 has 10 amino acids. V dropped 8 bases and J dropped 9 bases, with 8 bases sitting between them.

The rearrangement uses TRBV19 and TRBJ1-1, with no clear D. The length of the CDR3 is 14 residues. V lost 4 bases and J lost 9, with 18 bases in between. The germline V gene encodes CDR1 LNHDA and CDR2 SQIVND (reference sequence). CDR3 residues: CASSTTEGGKKAFF. In DNA, the CDR3 is TGTGCCAGTAGTACAACAGAGGGTGGTAAGAAAGCTTTCTTT.

The chain is built from TRBV5-6 and TRBJ1-5; D is possibly TRBD1 (5 bases). Trimming took 5 bases from V and 1 from J, leaving 16 bases between them. CDR1 is SGHDT, CDR2 YYEEEE, per germline. This CDR3 region has 16 residues. The CDR3 DNA reads as TGTGCCAGCAGTCGGGGGGATAGTTGGAGCAATCAGCCCCAGCATTTT. Translating gives CASSRGDSWSNQPQHF. The full variable domain, rest sourced from reference TRBV5-6 and TRBJ1-5, is DAGVTQSPTHLIKTRGQQVTLRCSPKSGHDTVSWYQQALGQGPQFIFQYYEEEERQRGNFPDRFSGHQFPNYSSELNVNALLLGDSALYLCASSRGDSWSNQPQHFGDGTRLSIL.

The chain couples TRBV5-1 to TRBJ2-7; TRBD2 is a possible D gene (6 bases). Germline CDR1 SGHRS, CDR2 YFSETQ. Trimming left V 0 bases short and J 0 bases short, with 13 bases between. There are 16 residues in the CDR3. As DNA, the CDR3 is TGCGCCAGCAGCTTGGTCCCTGGGGGGAGCTCCTACGAGCAGTACTTC. Encoded protein: CASSLVPGGSSYEQYF. Full variable domain (outside the CDR3, taken from reference TRBV5-1 and TRBJ2-7): KAGVTQTPRYLIKTRGQQVTLSCSPISGHRSVSWYQQTPGQGLQFLFEYFSETQRNKGNFPGRFSGRQFSNSRSEMNVSTLELGDSALYLCASSLVPGGSSYEQYFGPGTRLTVT.

The genes are TRBV9 and TRBJ2-3; D is possibly TRBD2 (6 bases). This CDR3 has 14 residues. Germline V gives CDR1 SGDLS, CDR2 YYNGEE. V was shortened by 4 bases and J by 5 bases, with 14 bases between the two germline ends. The CDR3 coding sequence is TGTGCCAGCAGCCTAGAACTAGCAGGAGATACGCAGTATTTT. Residues: CASSLELAGDTQYF. Full variable domain (rest looked up from reference TRBV9 and TRBJ2-3): DSGVTQTPKHLITATGQRVTLRCSPRSGDLSVYWYQQSLDQGLQFLIQYYNGEERAKGNILERFSAQQFPDLHSELNLSSLELGDSALYFCASSLELAGDTQYFGPGTRLTVL.

The V gene is TRBV25-1, the J gene TRBJ1-5, with TRBD1 matching 8 bases. Germline V gene lookup returns CDR1 MGHDK and CDR2 SYGVNS. V lost 5 bases to trimming and J lost 9 bases; unmatched junction nucleotides: 6. This CDR3 comprises 13 residues. CDR3 bases: TGTGCCAGCAGTTCGACAGGGGTTGCGCCCCAGCATTTT. Its translation: CASSSTGVAPQHF.